A single TCR beta chain is shown here with its context. This specimen belongs to a study of technical replicates of blood from a few donors. This CDR3 is built from 12 residues. Germline-derived CDR1 and CDR2 are MNHNY and SVGAGI (reference sequence). V lost 7 bases and J 2 bases, leaving 8 bases between the germline ends. Profiling relied on immunoSEQ multiplex PCR, and the TCRdb table lists in-frame clones only, not all of them. Here the sample spans about 66,000 clones, 90% to 95% being singletons. This chain joins TRBV6-6 and TRBJ1-1, with D uncertain. This TCR came from a human donor in good health. Some clones in this sample may be carry-over from other donors' samples. The sample consisted of PBMCs. CDR3 loop: CASNPENTEAFF. The CDR3 coding sequence is TGTGCCAGCAATCCAGAAAACACTGAAGCTTTCTTT.